What follows describes a single T cell receptor (beta chain). Using immunoSEQ multiplex PCR, the repertoire was profiled, and TCRdb retains in-frame clones only, with some absent. The sample lists approximately 54,000 clones, approximately 80% occurring once. These data are taken from a study of blood T cell repertoires in COVID-19. J gave up 2 bases and V 4 bases, and 6 bases lay outside the gene matches. Per the germline V gene, CDR1 is SGHTS and CDR2 is YDEGEE. The CDR3 sequence is 15 residues long. This rearrangement joins TRBV5-8 to TRBJ1-5; 7 bases fit TRBD1. The source of this sequence is a woman in her sixties with acute or convalescent COVID-19. The material sequenced was peripheral blood. The CDR3 coding sequence is TGTGCCAGCAGCAAACAGGGGTCTGGCAATCAGCCCCAGCATTTT. Protein: CASSKQGSGNQPQHF.